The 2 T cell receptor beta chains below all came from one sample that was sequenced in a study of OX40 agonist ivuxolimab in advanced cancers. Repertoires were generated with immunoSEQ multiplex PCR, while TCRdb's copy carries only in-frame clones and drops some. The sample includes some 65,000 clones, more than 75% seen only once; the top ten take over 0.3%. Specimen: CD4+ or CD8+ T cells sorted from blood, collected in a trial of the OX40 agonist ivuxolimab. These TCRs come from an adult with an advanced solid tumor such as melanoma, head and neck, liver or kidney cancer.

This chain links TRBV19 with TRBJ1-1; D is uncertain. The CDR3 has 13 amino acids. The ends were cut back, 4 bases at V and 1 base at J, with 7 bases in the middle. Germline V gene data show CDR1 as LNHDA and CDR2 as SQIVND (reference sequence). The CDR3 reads CASSNPPNTEAFF. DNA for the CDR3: TGTGCCAGTAGTAACCCACCGAACACTGAAGCTTTCTTT. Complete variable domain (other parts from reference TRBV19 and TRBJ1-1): DGGITQSPKYLFRKEGQNVTLSCEQNLNHDAMYWYRQDPGQGLRLIYYSQIVNDFQKGDIAEGYSVSREKKESFPLTVTSAQKNPTAFYLCASSNPPNTEAFFGQGTRLTVV.

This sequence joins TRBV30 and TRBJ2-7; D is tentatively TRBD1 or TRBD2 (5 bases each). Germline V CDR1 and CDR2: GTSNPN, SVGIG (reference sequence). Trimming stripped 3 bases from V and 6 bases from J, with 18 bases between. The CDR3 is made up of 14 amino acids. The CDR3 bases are TGTGCCTGGAGCCTCAAAATGGGGGTGCGCGAGCAGTACTTC. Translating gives CAWSLKMGVREQYF.